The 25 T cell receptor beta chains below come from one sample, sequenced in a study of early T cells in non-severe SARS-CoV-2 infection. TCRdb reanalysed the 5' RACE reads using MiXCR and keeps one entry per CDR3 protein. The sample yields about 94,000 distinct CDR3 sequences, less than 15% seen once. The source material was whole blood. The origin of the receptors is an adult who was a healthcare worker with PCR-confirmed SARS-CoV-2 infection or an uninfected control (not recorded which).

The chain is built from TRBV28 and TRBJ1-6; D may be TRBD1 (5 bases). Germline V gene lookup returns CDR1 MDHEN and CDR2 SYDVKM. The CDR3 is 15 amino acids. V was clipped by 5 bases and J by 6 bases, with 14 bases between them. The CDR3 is CASSPGTLVNSPLHF. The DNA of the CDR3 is TGTGCCAGCAGTCCCGGGACTCTAGTTAATTCACCCCTCCACTTT. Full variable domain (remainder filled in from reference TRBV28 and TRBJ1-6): DVKVTQSSRYLVKRTGEKVFLECVQDMDHENMFWYRQDPGLGLRLIYFSYDVKMKEKGDIPEGYSVSREKKERFSLILESASTNQTSMYLCASSPGTLVNSPLHFGNGTRLTVT.

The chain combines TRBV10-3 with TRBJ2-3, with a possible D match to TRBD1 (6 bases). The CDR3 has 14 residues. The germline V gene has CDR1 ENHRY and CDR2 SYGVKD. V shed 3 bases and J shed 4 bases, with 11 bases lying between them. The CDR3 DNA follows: TGTGCCATCAGTGATACAGGGTACGCAGATACGCAGTATTTT. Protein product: CAISDTGYADTQYF.

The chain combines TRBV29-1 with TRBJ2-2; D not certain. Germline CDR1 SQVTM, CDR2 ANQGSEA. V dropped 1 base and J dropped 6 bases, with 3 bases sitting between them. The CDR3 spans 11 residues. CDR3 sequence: CSVEGPGELFF. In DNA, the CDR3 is TGCAGCGTTGAAGGGCCCGGGGAGCTGTTTTTT.

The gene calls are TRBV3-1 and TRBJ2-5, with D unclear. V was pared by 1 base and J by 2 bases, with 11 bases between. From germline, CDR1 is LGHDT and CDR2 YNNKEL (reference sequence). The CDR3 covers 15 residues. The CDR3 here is CASSQGWNSQETQYF. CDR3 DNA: TGTGCCAGCAGCCAAGGGTGGAACTCTCAAGAGACCCAGTACTTC.

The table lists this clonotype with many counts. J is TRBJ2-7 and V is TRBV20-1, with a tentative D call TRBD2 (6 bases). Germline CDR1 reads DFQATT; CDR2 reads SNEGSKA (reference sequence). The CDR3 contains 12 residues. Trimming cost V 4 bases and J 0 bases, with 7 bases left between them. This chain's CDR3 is CSATGSSYEQYF. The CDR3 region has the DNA TGCAGTGCTACCGGGAGCTCCTACGAGCAGTACTTC.

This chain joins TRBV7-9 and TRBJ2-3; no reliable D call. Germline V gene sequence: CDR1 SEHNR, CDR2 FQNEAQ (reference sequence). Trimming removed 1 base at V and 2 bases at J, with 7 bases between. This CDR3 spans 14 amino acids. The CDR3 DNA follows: TGTGCCAGCAGCTTAGTAGACATCACAGATACGCAGTATTTT. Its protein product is CASSLVDITDTQYF.

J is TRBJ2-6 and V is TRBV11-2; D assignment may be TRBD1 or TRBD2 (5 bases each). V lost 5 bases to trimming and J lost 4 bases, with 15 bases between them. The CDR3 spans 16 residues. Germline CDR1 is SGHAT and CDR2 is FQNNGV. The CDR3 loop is CASSAFPGTGANVLTF. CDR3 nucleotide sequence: TGTGCCAGCAGCGCATTCCCAGGGACGGGGGCCAACGTCCTGACTTTC.

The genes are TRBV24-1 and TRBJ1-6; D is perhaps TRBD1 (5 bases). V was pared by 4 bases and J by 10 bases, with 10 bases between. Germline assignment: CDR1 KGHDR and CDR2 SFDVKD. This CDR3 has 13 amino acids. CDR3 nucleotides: TGTGCCACCAGTGACCCAACAGGATCACCCCTCCACTTT. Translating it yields CATSDPTGSPLHF.

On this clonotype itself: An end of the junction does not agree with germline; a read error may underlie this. CDR3 residues: CASSQAPTGTGGFVF. DNA for the CDR3: TGCGCCAGCAGCCAAGCCCCAACCGGGACAGGGGGCTTTGTCTTC. The gene calls are TRBV4-1 and TRBJ2-1; TRBD1 agrees at 12 bases. Germline V gives CDR1 MGHRA, CDR2 YSYEKL. The CDR3 contains 15 residues.

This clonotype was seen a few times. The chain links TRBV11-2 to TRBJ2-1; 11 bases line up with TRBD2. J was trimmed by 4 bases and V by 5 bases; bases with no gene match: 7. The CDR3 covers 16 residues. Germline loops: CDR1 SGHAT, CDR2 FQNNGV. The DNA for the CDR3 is TGTGCCAGCAGCCTGGGGGGGACTAGCGGTTACAATGAGCAGTTCTTC. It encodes CASSLGGTSGYNEQFF.

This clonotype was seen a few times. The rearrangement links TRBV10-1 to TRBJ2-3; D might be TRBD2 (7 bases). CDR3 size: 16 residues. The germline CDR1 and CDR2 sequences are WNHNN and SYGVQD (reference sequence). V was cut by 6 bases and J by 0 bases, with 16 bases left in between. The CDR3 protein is CASREGRGASTDTQYF. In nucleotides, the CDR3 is TGCGCCAGCAGGGAAGGCCGGGGGGCTAGCACAGATACGCAGTATTTT.

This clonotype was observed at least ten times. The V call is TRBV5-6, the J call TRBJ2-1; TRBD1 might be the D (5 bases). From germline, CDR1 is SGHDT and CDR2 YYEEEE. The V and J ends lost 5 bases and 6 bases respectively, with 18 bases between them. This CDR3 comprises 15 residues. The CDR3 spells CASSQFDRYSNEQFF. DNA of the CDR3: TGTGCCAGCAGTCAATTTGACAGATACTCCAATGAGCAGTTCTTC.

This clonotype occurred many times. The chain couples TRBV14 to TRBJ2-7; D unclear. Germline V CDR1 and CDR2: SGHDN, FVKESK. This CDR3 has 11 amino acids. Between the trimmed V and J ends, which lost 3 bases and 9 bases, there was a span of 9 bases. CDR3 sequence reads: CASSQSGRQYF. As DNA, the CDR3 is TGTGCCAGCAGCCAGTCCGGGCGGCAGTACTTC.

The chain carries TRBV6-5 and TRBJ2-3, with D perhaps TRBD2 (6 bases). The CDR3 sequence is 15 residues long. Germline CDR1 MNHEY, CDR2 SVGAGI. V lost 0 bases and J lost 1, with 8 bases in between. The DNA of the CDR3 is TGTGCCAGCAGTTACTCCCCGGGGGGCACAGATACGCAGTATTTT. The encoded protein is CASSYSPGGTDTQYF.

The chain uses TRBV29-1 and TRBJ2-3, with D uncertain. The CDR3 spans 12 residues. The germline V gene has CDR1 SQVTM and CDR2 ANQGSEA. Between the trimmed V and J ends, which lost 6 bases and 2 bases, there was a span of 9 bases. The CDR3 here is CSVVGSTDTQYF. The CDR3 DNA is TGCAGCGTGGTTGGGTCCACAGATACGCAGTATTTT.

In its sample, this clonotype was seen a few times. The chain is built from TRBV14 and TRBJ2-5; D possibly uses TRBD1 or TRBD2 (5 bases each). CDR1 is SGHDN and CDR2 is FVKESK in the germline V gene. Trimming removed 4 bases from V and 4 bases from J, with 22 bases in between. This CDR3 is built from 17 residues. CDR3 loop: CASSPLDRGQAGETQYF. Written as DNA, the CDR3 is TGTGCCAGCAGCCCGCTAGACCGGGGCCAGGCGGGAGAGACCCAGTACTTC.

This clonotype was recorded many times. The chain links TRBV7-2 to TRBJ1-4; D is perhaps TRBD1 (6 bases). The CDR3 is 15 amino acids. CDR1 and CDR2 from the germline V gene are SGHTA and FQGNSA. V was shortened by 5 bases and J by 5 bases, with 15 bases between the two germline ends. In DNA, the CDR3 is TGTGCCAGCAGCCTCCGGGGGGCGGACAATGAAAAACTGTTTTTT. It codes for CASSLRGADNEKLFF.

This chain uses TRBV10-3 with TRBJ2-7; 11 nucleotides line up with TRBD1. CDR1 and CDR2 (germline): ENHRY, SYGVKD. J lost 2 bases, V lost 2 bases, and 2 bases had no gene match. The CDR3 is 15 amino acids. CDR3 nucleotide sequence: TGTGCCATCAGTGAGGCGGACAGGGGGCCCTACGAGCAGTACTTC. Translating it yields CAISEADRGPYEQYF.

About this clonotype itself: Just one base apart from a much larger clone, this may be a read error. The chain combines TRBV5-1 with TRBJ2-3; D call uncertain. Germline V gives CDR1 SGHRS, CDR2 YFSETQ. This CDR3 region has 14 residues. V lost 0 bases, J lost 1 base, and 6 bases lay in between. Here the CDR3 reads CASSLGHGTDTQYF. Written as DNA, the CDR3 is TGCGCCAGCAGCTTGGGGCATGGCACAGATACGCAGTATTTT. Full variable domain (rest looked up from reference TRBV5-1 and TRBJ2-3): KAGVTQTPRYLIKTRGQQVTLSCSPISGHRSVSWYQQTPGQGLQFLFEYFSETQRNKGNFPGRFSGRQFSNSRSEMNVSTLELGDSALYLCASSLGHGTDTQYFGPGTRLTVL.

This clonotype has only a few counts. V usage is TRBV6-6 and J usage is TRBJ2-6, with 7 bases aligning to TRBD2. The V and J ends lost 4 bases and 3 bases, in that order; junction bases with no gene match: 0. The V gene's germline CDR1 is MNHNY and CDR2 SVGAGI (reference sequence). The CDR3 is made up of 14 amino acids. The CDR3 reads CASSWGGGANVLTF. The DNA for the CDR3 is TGTGCCAGCAGTTGGGGGGGTGGGGCCAACGTCCTGACTTTC.

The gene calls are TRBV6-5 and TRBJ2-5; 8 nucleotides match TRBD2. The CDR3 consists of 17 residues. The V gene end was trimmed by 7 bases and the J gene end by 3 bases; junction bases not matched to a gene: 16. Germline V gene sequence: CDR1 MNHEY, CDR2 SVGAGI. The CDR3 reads CASKSPRGAGGEETQYF. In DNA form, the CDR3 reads TGTGCCAGCAAATCCCCCCGCGGGGCGGGGGGAGAAGAGACCCAGTACTTC.

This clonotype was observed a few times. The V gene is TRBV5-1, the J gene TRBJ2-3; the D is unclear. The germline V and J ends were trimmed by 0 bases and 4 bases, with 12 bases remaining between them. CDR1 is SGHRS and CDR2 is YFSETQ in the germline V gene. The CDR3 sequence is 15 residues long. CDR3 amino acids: CASSLAQISADTQYF. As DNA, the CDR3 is TGCGCCAGCAGCTTGGCCCAGATCTCGGCAGATACGCAGTATTTT.

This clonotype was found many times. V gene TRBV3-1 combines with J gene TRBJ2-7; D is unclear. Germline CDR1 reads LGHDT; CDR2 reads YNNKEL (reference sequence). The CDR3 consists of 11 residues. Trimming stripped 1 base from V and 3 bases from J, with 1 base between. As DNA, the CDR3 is TGTGCCAGCAGCCAAGGCTACGAGCAGTACTTC. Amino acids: CASSQGYEQYF.

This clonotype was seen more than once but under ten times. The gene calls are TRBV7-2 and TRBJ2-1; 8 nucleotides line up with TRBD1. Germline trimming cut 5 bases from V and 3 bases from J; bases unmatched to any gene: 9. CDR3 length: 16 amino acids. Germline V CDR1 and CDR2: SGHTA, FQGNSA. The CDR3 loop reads CASSLPSGTGYNEQFF. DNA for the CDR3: TGTGCCAGCAGCCTCCCGTCGGGGACAGGCTACAATGAGCAGTTCTTC.

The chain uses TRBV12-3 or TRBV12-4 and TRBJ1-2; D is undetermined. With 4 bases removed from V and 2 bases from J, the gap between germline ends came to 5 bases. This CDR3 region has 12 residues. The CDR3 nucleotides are TGTGCCAGCAGTTCGGAGAACTATGGCTACACCTTC. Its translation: CASSSENYGYTF.